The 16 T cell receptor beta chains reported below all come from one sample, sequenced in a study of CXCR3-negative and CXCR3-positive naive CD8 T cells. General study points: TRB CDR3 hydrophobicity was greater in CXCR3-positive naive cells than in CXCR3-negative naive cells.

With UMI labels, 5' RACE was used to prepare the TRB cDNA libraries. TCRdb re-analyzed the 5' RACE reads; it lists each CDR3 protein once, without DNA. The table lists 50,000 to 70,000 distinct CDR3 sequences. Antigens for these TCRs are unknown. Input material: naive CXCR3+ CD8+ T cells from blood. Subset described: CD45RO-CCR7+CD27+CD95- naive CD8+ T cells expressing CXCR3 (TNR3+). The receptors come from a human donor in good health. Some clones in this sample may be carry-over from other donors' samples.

CDR3 protein: CASSIRQSYEQYF. This chain uses TRBV2 with TRBJ2-7; TCRdb selects TRBD1, and the lack of DNA leaves this call unchecked. CDR3 length: 13 amino acids. From germline, CDR1 is SNHLY and CDR2 FYNNEI. Combining the CDR3 with reference TRBV2 and TRBJ2-7 gives the whole variable domain EPEVTQTPSHQVTQMGQEVILRCVPISNHLYFYWYRQILGQKVEFLVSFYNNEISEKSEIFDDQFSVERPDGSNFTLKIRSTKLEDSAMYFCASSIRQSYEQYFGPGTRLTVT.

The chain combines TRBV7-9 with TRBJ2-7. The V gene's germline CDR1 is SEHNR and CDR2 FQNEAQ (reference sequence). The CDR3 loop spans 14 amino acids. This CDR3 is CASSLDIDSYEQYF.

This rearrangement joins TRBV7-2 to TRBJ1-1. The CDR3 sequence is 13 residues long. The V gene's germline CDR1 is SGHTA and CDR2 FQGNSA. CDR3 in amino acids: CASSPSSYTEAFF.

The CDR3 spells CASSPWTGDTYGYTF. This sequence joins TRBV11-2 and TRBJ1-2; TCRdb returns TRBD1, unconfirmable since there is no DNA. The CDR3 is 15 amino acids. Germline CDR1 and CDR2: SGHAT and FQNNGV.

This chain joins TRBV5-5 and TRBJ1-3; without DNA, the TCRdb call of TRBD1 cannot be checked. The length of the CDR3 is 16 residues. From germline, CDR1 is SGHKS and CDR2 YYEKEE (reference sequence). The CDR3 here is CASSLLGTPSGNTIYF.

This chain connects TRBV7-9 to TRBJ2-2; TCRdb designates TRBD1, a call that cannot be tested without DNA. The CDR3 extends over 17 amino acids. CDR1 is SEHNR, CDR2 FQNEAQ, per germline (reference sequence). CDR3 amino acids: CASIFTSDRGLTGELFF.

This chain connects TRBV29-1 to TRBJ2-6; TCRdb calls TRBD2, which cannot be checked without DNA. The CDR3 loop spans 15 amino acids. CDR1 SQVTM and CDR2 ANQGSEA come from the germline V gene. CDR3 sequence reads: CSVAGGNSGANVLTF.

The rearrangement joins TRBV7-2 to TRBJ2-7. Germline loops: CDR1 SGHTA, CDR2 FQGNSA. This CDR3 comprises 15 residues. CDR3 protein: CASSSRTGSSYEQYF.

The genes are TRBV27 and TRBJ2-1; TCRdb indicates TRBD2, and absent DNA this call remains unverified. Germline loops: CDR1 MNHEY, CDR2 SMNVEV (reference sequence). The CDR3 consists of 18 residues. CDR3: CASSSELAGGQSYNEQFF.

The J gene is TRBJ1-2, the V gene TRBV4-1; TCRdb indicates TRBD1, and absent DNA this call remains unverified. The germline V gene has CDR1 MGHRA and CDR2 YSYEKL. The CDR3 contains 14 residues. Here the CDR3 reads CASSQVRGDYGYTF.

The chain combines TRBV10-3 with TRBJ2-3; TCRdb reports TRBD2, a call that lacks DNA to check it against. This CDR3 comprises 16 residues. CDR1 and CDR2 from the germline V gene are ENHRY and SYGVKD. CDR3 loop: CAISESGPSGGDTQYF.

The CDR3 reads CASSLLREYTEAFF. This sequence joins TRBV28 and TRBJ1-1. Germline V gives CDR1 MDHEN, CDR2 SYDVKM. The CDR3 consists of 14 residues.

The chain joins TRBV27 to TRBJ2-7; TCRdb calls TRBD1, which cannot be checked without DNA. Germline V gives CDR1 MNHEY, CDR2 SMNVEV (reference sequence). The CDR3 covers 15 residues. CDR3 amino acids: CASSPVRDRDHEQYF.

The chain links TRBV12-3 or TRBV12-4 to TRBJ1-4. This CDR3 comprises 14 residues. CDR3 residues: CASSPNTRHEKLFF.

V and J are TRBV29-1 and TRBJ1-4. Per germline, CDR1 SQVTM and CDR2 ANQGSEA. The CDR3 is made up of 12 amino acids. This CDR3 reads CSGIVEGEKLFF.

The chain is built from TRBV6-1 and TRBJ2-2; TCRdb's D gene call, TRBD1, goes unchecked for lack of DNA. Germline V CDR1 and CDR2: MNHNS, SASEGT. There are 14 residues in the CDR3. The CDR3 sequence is CASEGQGHTGELFF.